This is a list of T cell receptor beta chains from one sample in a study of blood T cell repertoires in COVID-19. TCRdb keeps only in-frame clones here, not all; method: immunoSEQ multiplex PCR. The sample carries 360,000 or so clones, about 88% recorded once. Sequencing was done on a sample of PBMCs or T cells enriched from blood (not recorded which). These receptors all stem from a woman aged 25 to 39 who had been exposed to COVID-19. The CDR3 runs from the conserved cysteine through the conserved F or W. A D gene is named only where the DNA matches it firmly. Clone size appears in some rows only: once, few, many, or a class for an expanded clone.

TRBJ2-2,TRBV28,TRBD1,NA,TGTGCCAGCAGTCAAGGACAGGGCGTCGGGGAGCTGTTTTTT,CASSQGQGVGELFF
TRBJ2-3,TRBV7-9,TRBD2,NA,TGTGCCAGCAGCTTAATAGCGGGAGGCCCACCTGGCACAGATACGCAGTATTTT,CASSLIAGGPPGTDTQYF
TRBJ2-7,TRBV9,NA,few,TGTGCCAGCAGCGTAGGACTGCCCTCCTACGAGCAGTACTTC,CASSVGLPSYEQYF
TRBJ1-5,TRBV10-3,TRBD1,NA,TGTGCCATCAGTGATGGACAGGCCCACAATCAGCCCCAGCATTTT,CAISDGQAHNQPQHF
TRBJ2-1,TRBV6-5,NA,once,TGTGCCAGCAGAAAAACAGGAAGGAACAATGAGCAGTTCTTC,CASRKTGRNNEQFF
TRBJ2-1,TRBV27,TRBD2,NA,TGTGCCAGCAGTGCTAGCGGGAGGGCTCACCTAACCTACAATGAGCAGTTCTTC,CASSASGRAHLTYNEQFF
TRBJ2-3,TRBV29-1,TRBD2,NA,TGCAGCGTTGCCCCCAAACTAGCGCTAAGCACAGATACGCAGTATTTT,CSVAPKLALSTDTQYF
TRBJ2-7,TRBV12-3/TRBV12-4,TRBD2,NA,TGTGCCAGCAGTCCTAAGCGGGACCAGTACTTC,CASSPKRDQYF
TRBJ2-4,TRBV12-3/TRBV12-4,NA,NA,TGTGCCAGCAGCCAGGTGCGTCTCGACATTCAGTACTTC,CASSQVRLDIQYF
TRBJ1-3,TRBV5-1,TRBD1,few,TGCGCCAGCAGCGTGACAGGGGTGCTTGGAAACACCATATATTTT,CASSVTGVLGNTIYF
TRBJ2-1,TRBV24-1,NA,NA,TGTGCCACCAGTGATTTGGGCGGGATACGGCAGTTCTTC,CATSDLGGIRQFF
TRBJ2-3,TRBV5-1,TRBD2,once,TGCGCCAGCAGCAGAGCGGGAGGGGGGGCAGATACGCAGTATTTT,CASSRAGGGADTQYF
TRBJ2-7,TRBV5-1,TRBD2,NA,TGCCCCCGCAGAGGGGACCGGGGGGGCTACGAGCAGTACTTC,CPRRGDRGGYEQYF
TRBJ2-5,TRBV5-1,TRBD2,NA,TGCGCCAGCAGCTTGGGGGACGGCGGGAGGGAGACCCAGTACTTC,CASSLGDGGRETQYF
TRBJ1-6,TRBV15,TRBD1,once,TGTGCCACCAGCAGAGATCTGGGACAGCGCTATAATTCACCCCTCCACTTT,CATSRDLGQRYNSPLHF
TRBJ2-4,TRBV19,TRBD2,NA,TGTGCCAGTAGTATATTGAGCGGGAGGGGGGGCAAAAACATTCAGTACTTC,CASSILSGRGGKNIQYF
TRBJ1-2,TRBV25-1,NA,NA,TGTGCCAGCGAAGGAACGGGACTAGCTAACTATGGCTACACCTTC,CASEGTGLANYGYTF
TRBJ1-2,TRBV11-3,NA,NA,TGTGCCAGCAGCTTATTTGCCTCTAGCTATGGCTACACCTTC,CASSLFASSYGYTF
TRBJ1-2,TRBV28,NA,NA,TGTGCCAGCAGTCCACACCCCCGCAGCTACACCTTC,CASSPHPRSYTF
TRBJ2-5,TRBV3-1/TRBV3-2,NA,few,TGTGCCAGCAGCCAAGGGAAGGGGACAACAGGGTGGAAAGAGACCCAGTACTTC,CASSQGKGTTGWKETQYF
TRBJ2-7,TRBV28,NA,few,TGTGCCAGCAGTCGACGACAGCACTACGAGCAGTACTTC,CASSRRQHYEQYF
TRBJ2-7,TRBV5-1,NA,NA,TGCGCCAGCAGCTTGGGGCCTGGCCTTCTGGACGAGCAGTACTTC,CASSLGPGLLDEQYF
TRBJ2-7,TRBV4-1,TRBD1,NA,TGCGCCAGCAGCCAAGAGGGACAGGGGGACCCCGAGCAGTACTTC,CASSQEGQGDPEQYF
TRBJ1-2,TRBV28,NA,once,TGTGCCAGCAGGGGGGGGATTCAGATGATATATGGCTACACCTTC,CASRGGIQMIYGYTF
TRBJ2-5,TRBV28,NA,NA,TGTGCCAGCAGAGCCTCAGGGGCGGTAGGAGAGACCCAGTACTTC,CASRASGAVGETQYF
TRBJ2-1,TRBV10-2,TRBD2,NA,TGCGCCAGCAGGAAGACTAGCGGGCTTTACAATGAGCAGTTCTTC,CASRKTSGLYNEQFF
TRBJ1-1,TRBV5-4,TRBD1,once,TGTGCCAGCAGACGGGACAGGGGGTTAACTGAAGCTTTCTTT,CASRRDRGLTEAFF
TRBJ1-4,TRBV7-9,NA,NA,TGTGCCATCATGGGGGCACTTGGGGAAAAACTGTTTTTT,CAIMGALGEKLFF
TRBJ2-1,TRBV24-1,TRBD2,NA,TGTGCCACCAGTGATTTGCCTGGGGGTGAGCGGGGTGCCTACAATGAGCAGTTCTTC,CATSDLPGGERGAYNEQFF
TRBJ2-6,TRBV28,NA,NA,TGTGCCAGCTGGGACACGAAGGAGTCTGGGGCCAACGTCCTGACTTTC,CASWDTKESGANVLTF
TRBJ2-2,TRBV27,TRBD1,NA,TGTGCCAGCAGTCCGAGACAGGGGGCGGGCGGGGAGCTGTTTTTT,CASSPRQGAGGELFF
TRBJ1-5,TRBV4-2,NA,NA,TGTGCCAGCAGCCAAGATAGTCCGAGCAATCAGCCCCAGCATTTT,CASSQDSPSNQPQHF
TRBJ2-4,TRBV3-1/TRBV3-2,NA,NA,TGTGCCAGCAGCCAATTAGCAGGGGTTGCCAAAAACATTCAGTACTTC,CASSQLAGVAKNIQYF
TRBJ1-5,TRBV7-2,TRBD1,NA,TGTGCCAGCAGCCCCCGACAGGGGTCGAGGCAGCCCCAGCATTTT,CASSPRQGSRQPQHF
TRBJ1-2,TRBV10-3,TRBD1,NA,TGTGCCATCAGTGACTTGACAGGGGGCTCGAATGGCTACACCTTC,CAISDLTGGSNGYTF
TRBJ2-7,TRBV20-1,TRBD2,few,TGCAGTGCCAGTGGATGGACTAGCTTCTCCTACGAGCAGTACTTC,CSASGWTSFSYEQYF
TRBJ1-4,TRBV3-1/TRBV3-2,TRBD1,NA,TGTGCCAGCAGCCGATCCTGGACCAGGGGGCAGGAAAAACTGTTTTTT,CASSRSWTRGQEKLFF
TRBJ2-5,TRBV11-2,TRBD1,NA,TGTGCCAGCAGCCCGAGGGGGGACAGGGGGCAGACCCAGTACTTC,CASSPRGDRGQTQYF